The clone carrying this T cell receptor (beta chain) was observed a few times. Antigen specificity is unknown. cDNA synthesis used the whole RNA isolate, giving expressed TCRB sequences. Assay used: immunoSEQ multiplex PCR; TCRdb lists only in-frame clones, some missing. The sample lists 640,000 or so clones, roughly 12% occurring once. The data derive from a study of beta chain features in type 1 diabetes. Across the study: Sorted cells, 107,917,701 in number, were examined across all samples.

Study observations and caveats: VDJ junctions from patients with type 1 diabetes contained fewer insertions and more deletions. Patients with Type 1 diabetes showed moderately but significantly shorter TCRB CDR3s in all four CD4+ subsets.

This CDR3 spans 14 amino acids. V lost 2 bases and J 3 bases, leaving 11 bases between the germline ends. The V gene's germline CDR1 is MDHEN and CDR2 SYDVKM. What was sequenced was naive CD4+ T cells from blood. V is TRBV28 and J is TRBJ2-7; D unclear. The receptor's source is a man aged 18 to 35 with type 1 diabetes. CDR3 loop: CASSLDGDYYEQYF. The CDR3 region has the DNA TGTGCCAGCAGTTTAGATGGGGATTACTACGAGCAGTACTTC.